The T cell receptor beta chain under discussion was sequenced for a study of early T cells in non-severe SARS-CoV-2 infection (dated by TCRdb to the early 2020s). Regarding the study in general: Because TCR sequencing relied on bulk RNA taken from unsorted whole blood, pairing of alpha and beta chains was not possible. On the study overall, not on this receptor specifically: VDJdb matching was skewed toward anti-spike CD8 responses, so virus-specific expansions were likely underestimated and private and CD4 specificities were missed.

This was a case-control study nested in a cohort of healthcare workers in London, UK, who had nasopharyngeal swab PCR tests and blood samples taken every week. Healthcare workers were recruited between 23 and 31 March 2020, during the week of the UK lockdown, and were followed weekly for up to about 15 weeks. Unmatched junction bases come to 7, with V trimmed by 6 bases and J by 0 bases. The CDR3, from cysteine to phenylalanine, totals 16 residues. The entry retains the CDR3 DNA only, 48 bases that are in frame from base 1. Per the germline V gene, SGDLS is the CDR1 and YYNGEE is the CDR2. This clonotype was observed a handful of times. Its target antigen remains unknown. Base qualities were left out, and no much larger clone turns up one base away. Library preparation used 5' RACE. The sequencing machine was a NextSeq 500. In the TCR library protocol, unique molecular identifiers were attached to individual cDNA molecules to correct for PCR bias and sequencing error. Both TCR alpha and beta chains were sequenced, and tight co-correlation was observed between alpha and beta sequence abundances in each sample. As for the original processing: Decombinator V4 was used to perform V gene, J gene and CDR3 annotation of TCR sequences. Expanded TCRs were defined as changing significantly between any two time points under a Poisson model with p below 0.0001. TCR abundances were normalised to the total number of TCRs sequenced per sample and expressed as counts per million. MAIT TCRs were defined by TRAV1-2 paired with TRAJ12, TRAJ20 or TRAJ33, and iNKT TCRs by TRAV10 paired with TRAJ18. VDJdb, accessed on 1 November 2021, was searched for TCRs annotated for CMV, EBV and SARS-CoV-2, and TCRs annotated for more than one antigen were excluded. TCRdb passed the public sequencing reads through fastp at Q25 and MiXCR, retaining productive beta sequences. Records with the same CDR3 protein are collapsed into one entry carrying the most frequent genes and DNA. TCRdb, not the authors, supplied the V and J calls. The sample data list around 79,000 distinct CDR3 sequences, and about 10% of these were observed just once. Clones ranked in the top ten supply about 11% of the sample.

This clonotype originated in an adult who was a healthcare worker with PCR-confirmed SARS-CoV-2 infection or an uninfected control (not recorded which). Here the chain combines TRBV9 and TRBJ2-1, with 9 middle bases fitting TRBD2. Sequences were derived from whole blood, sampled at baseline. The DNA sequence is as follows: TGTGCCAGCACCTCCCTAGCGGGGCTCTCCTACAATGAGCAGTTCTTC. Translated, it reads CASTSLAGLSYNEQFF.